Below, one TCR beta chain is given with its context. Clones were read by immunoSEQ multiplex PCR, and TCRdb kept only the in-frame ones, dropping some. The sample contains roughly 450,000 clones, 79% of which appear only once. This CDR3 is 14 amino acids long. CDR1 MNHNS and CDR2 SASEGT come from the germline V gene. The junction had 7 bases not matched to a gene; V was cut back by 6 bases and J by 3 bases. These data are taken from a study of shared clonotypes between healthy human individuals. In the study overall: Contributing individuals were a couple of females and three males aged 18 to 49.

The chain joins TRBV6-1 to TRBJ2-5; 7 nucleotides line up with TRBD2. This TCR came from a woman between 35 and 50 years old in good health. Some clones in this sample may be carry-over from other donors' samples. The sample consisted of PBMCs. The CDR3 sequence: CASSLISGKETQYF. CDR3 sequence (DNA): TGTGCCAGCAGCCTAATCAGCGGGAAAGAGACCCAGTACTTC.